The 2 T cell receptor beta chains in this list originate from one sample, sequenced in a study of blood T cell repertoires in COVID-19. TCRdb keeps only in-frame clones here, not all; method: immunoSEQ multiplex PCR. Among 320,000 or so clones, less than 90% were seen once, and the ten largest hold approximately 0.99%. Sample: PBMCs or T cells enriched from blood (not recorded which). The receptors come from a woman aged 30 to 39 who had recovered from COVID-19.

The chain is built from TRBV5-6 and TRBJ1-2, with D perhaps matching TRBD1 (6 bases). The CDR3 covers 15 residues. Trimming cost V 2 bases and J 2 bases, with 13 bases left between them. CDR1 and CDR2 from the germline V gene are SGHDT and YYEEEE. The chain's CDR3 is CASSFSGVYNYGYTF. In DNA form, the CDR3 reads TGTGCCAGCAGCTTTTCAGGGGTTTACAACTATGGCTACACCTTC.

The genes are TRBV30 and TRBJ2-1; 8 bases are a match to TRBD2. CDR1 is GTSNPN and CDR2 is SVGIG in the germline V gene (reference sequence). The ends lost 4 bases at V and 1 base at J; junction bases unmatched: 12. This CDR3 region has 17 residues. This CDR3 is CAWITPKRGLSYNEQFF. The DNA for the CDR3 is TGTGCCTGGATCACCCCAAAGCGGGGGTTATCCTACAATGAGCAGTTCTTC.